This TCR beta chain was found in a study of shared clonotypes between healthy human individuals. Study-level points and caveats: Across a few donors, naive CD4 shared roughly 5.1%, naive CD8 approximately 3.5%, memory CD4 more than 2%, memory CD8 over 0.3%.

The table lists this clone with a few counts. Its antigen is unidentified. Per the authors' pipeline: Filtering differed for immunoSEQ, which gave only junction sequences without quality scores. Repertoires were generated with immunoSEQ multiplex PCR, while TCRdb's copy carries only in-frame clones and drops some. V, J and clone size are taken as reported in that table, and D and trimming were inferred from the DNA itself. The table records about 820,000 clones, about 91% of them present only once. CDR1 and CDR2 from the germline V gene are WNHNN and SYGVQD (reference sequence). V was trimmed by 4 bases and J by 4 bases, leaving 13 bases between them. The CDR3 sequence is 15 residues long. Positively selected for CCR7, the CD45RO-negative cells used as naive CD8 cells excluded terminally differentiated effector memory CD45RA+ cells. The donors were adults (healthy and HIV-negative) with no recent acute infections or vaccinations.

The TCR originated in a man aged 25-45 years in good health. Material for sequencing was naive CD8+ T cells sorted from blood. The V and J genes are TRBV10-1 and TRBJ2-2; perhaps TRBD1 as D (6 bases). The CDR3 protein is CASSVTGGSTGELFF. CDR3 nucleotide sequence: TGCGCCAGCAGTGTGACAGGAGGATCCACCGGGGAGCTGTTTTTT.